This T cell receptor (beta chain) was sequenced for a study of T cells after posttransplantation cyclophosphamide. This CDR3 contains 15 residues. With V trimmed by 1 base and J by 3 bases, 3 bases remained unmatched. Germline V gene data show CDR1 as SEHNR and CDR2 as FQNEAQ (reference sequence). Busulfan-fludarabine conditioning, marrow transplant, and cyclophosphamide on days +3 and +4 were administered. Ten or more counts support this clone. TCRdb's copy holds only in-frame clones and misses some; the assay was immunoSEQ multiplex PCR. In total the sample includes about 3,100 clones, none of them seen once.

This sequence originates from a female patient aged 40 to 50 who received an allogeneic stem cell transplant from a related donor, was CMV-positive, and had no GVHD. Part of the T cell pool may stem from the graft donor. This sample comprised PBMCs, obtained 84 days after allogeneic stem cell transplant with posttransplant cyclophosphamide. J is TRBJ2-1 and V is TRBV7-9; 7 bases fit TRBD2. CDR3 amino acids: CASSLVGGGYNEQFF. The CDR3 DNA reads as TGTGCCAGCAGCTTAGTTGGCGGGGGCTACAATGAGCAGTTCTTC.